This TCR beta chain was found in a study of blood T cell repertoires in COVID-19. Across the whole study: COVID-19 samples, acute and convalescent, were from the United States, Italy and Spain.

Some clones are missing from TCRdb's copy, which holds only in-frame ones; the method was immunoSEQ multiplex PCR. The sample includes 260,000 or so clones, about 85% seen only once; the top ten take about 2.3%. Germline V lookup: CDR1 KGHSH, CDR2 LQKENI. V was clipped by 1 base and J by 4 bases; unmatched bases: 26. The CDR3 totals 22 residues. Participant age was about 18 to 89 years, and participants resided in about 25 US areas. Cohorts were assigned according to the clinical history that participants reported. This chain connects TRBV18 to TRBJ2-7; 9 positions agree with TRBD2. The material sequenced was PBMCs or T cells enriched from blood (not recorded which). The sequence was obtained from a woman between 45 and 60 years old who had recovered from COVID-19. The DNA of the CDR3 is TGTGCCAGCTCACCACTGAATTTTTGGTGTGTCTTGTGGAGCGGGAGGAGATACGAGCAGTACTTC. Translation gives CASSPLNFWCVLWSGRRYEQYF.